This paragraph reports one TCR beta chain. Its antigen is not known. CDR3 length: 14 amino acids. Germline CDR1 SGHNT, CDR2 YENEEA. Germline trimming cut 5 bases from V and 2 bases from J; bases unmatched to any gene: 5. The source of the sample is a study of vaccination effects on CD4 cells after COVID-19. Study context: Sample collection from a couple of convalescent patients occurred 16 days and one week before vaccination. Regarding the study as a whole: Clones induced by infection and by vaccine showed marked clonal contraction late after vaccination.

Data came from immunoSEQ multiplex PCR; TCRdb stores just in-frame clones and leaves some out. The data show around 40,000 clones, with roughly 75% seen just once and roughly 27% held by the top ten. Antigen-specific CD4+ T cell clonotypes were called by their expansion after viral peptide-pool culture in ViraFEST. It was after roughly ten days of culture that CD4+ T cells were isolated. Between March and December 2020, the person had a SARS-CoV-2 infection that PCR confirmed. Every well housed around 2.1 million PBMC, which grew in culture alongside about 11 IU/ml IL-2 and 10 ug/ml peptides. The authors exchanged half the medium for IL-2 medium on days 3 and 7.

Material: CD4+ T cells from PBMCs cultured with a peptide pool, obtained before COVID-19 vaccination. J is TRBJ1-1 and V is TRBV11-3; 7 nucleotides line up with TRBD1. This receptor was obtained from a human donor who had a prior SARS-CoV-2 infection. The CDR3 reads CASSARTGNTEAFF. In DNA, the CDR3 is TGTGCCAGCAGCGCCCGGACAGGAAACACTGAAGCTTTCTTT.